The 14 T cell receptor beta chains below were found in one sample sequenced in a study of cytomegalovirus exposure and HLA in healthy donors. The PCR had 60 Vbeta and 13 Jbeta primers. Assay: immunoSEQ multiplex PCR; the TCRdb copy retains only in-frame clones and omits some. The sample yields over 100,000 clones, roughly 88% seen once. Sequencing was carried out using PBMCs. These receptors all stem from a woman aged 18-35 years in good health and CMV-seropositive.

The CDR3 region is CASSGLPPNSLVVGEQFF. DNA of the CDR3: TGCGCCAGCAGCGGACTGCCCCCAAATAGTCTCGTCGTCGGTGAGCAGTTCTTC. The rearrangement joins TRBV4-1 to TRBJ2-1; D may be TRBD2 (5 bases). The CDR3 consists of 18 residues. The germline CDR1 and CDR2 sequences are MGHRA and YSYEKL. The V and J ends lost 5 bases and 9 bases respectively, with 29 bases between them.

V is TRBV5-6 and J is TRBJ1-6; 12 bases align to TRBD1. The CDR3 extends over 17 amino acids. Germline loops: CDR1 SGHDT, CDR2 YYEEEE. The trim removed 3 bases at V and 7 bases at J, leaving 8 bases unmatched. The CDR3 sequence: CASSWGQGAKLNSPLHF. CDR3 nucleotide sequence: TGTGCCAGCAGCTGGGGACAGGGGGCTAAGCTGAATTCACCCCTCCACTTT.

This chain joins TRBV19 and TRBJ2-7, with D perhaps matching TRBD2 (5 bases). Looked up from germline, CDR1 is LNHDA and CDR2 is SQIVND (reference sequence). The CDR3 length is 14 residues. Trimming took 5 bases from V and 0 from J, leaving 11 bases between them. CDR3 protein: CASSAPGISYEQYF. DNA of the CDR3: TGTGCCAGTAGTGCCCCGGGGATCTCCTACGAGCAGTACTTC.

The V gene is TRBV4-2, the J gene TRBJ1-1; D ambiguous. Germline loops: CDR1 LGHNA, CDR2 YNFKEQ. The V end lost 1 base, the J end lost 1 base, and 4 bases lay between the germline ends. This CDR3 spans 13 amino acids. The CDR3: CASSQAGNTEAFF. CDR3 bases: TGTGCCAGCAGCCAAGCAGGGAACACTGAAGCTTTCTTT.

The gene calls are TRBV18 and TRBJ2-2; a possible D gene is TRBD1 (5 bases). CDR1 KGHSH and CDR2 LQKENI come from the germline V gene. This CDR3 is built from 15 residues. Trimming pared 2 bases from V and 2 bases from J, leaving 9 bases between. The chain's CDR3 is CASSPNRFNTGELFF. The CDR3 nucleotides are TGTGCCAGCTCACCAAACAGGTTTAACACCGGGGAGCTGTTTTTT.

The rearrangement joins TRBV6-6 to TRBJ1-6; D might be TRBD1 (6 bases). CDR3 length equals 15 residues. Germline assignment: CDR1 MNHNY and CDR2 SVGAGI (reference sequence). Trimming took 10 bases from V and 2 from J, leaving 15 bases between them. CDR3 residues: CATEQGETYNSPLHF. For the CDR3, the DNA is TGTGCCACCGAACAGGGTGAGACCTATAATTCACCCCTCCACTTT.

V gene TRBV2 combines with J gene TRBJ1-5; no reliable D call. Germline loops: CDR1 SNHLY, CDR2 FYNNEI. This CDR3 is 14 amino acids long. Between the trimmed V and J ends, which lost 4 bases and 7 bases, there was a span of 14 bases. This CDR3 reads CASSVGLDGQPQHF. DNA of the CDR3: TGTGCCAGCAGTGTCGGGTTGGATGGACAGCCCCAGCATTTT.

V gene TRBV30 combines with J gene TRBJ2-3; a weak D match, TRBD1 (6 bases). Per germline, CDR1 GTSNPN and CDR2 SVGIG (reference sequence). The CDR3 has 21 residues. Trimming removed 3 bases at V and 2 bases at J, with 33 bases between. This CDR3 reads CAWRYLRQVGPSKPDTDTQYF. DNA of the CDR3: TGTGCCTGGAGATACCTACGACAGGTCGGCCCCTCGAAACCAGACACAGATACGCAGTATTTT.

The chain's CDR3 is CASSLTGQNNEQFF. In DNA, the CDR3 is TGTGCCAGCAGCTTAACGGGACAGAACAATGAGCAGTTCTTC. The chain has TRBV7-3 and TRBJ2-1; the match to TRBD1 covers 7 bases. With 0 bases clipped from V and 5 bases from J, the junction kept 1 base outside the gene matches. Germline CDR1 SGHTA, CDR2 FQGTGA. This CDR3 spans 14 amino acids.

Note on this clone: The sample holds other DNA sequences that translate to the same CDR3. This chain joins TRBV5-1 and TRBJ2-5, with D perhaps matching TRBD2 (5 bases). In germline, CDR1 is SGHRS, CDR2 YFSETQ. The CDR3 is 14 amino acids. V lost 0 bases to trimming and J lost 0 bases, with 6 bases between them. CDR3 residues: CASSLGGYQETQYF. In DNA, the CDR3 is TGCGCCAGCAGCTTGGGAGGGTACCAAGAGACCCAGTACTTC.

Written as DNA, the CDR3 is TGTGCCAGCAGCTCTAGACAGGGCCGGGAGGAGCTGTTTTTT. It yields the protein CASSSRQGREELFF. This chain joins TRBV27 and TRBJ2-2; 7 bases align to TRBD1. V was pared by 6 bases and J by 10 bases, with 11 bases of the junction left unmatched. The germline V gene encodes CDR1 MNHEY and CDR2 SMNVEV (reference sequence). This CDR3 contains 14 residues.

The chain recombines TRBV4-1 with TRBJ2-6; perhaps TRBD1 as D (7 bases). CDR1 is MGHRA and CDR2 is YSYEKL in the germline V gene. The CDR3 is 20 residues long. The V gene lost 4 bases and the J gene lost 0 bases, with 22 bases spanning the gap. The CDR3 bases are TGCGCCAGCAGCCTAGTAACTGCGGGACAGCTATCCTCTGGGGCCAACGTCCTGACTTTC. This gives the protein CASSLVTAGQLSSGANVLTF.

The CDR3 is CASSKTRVRETQYF. Here the CDR3 DNA reads TGTGCCAGCAGCAAGACTAGGGTCCGTGAGACCCAGTACTTC. This sequence joins TRBV7-2 and TRBJ2-5, with a tentative D call TRBD2 (6 bases). CDR1 is SGHTA, CDR2 FQGNSA, per germline. Trimming removed 5 bases from V and 5 bases from J, with 15 bases in between. The CDR3 length is 14 residues.

V usage is TRBV5-1 and J usage is TRBJ2-7, with TRBD2 matching 12 bases. Germline values: CDR1 SGHRS, CDR2 YFSETQ. CDR3 length: 15 amino acids. Trimming removed 2 bases from V and 4 bases from J; junction bases left unmatched: 4. CDR3: CASSFSLAGGYEQYF. The CDR3 DNA reads TGCGCCAGCAGCTTCTCACTAGCGGGGGGTTACGAGCAGTACTTC.